The rows below give T cell receptor beta chains drawn from one sample of a study of CD8 T cells in ankylosing spondylitis. TCRdb redid the calling of the 5' RACE reads with MiXCR, one entry per CDR3 protein. Counted here are over 200,000 distinct CDR3 sequences, around 17% occurring once; the ten biggest clones make up roughly 46%. Sequenced input: blood, either unsorted or a sorted T cell fraction (not recorded which). The source is a male donor with ankylosing spondylitis. Each CDR3 is given with its conserved first and last residue. D genes are given only for firm matches. For some rows the clone size is stated as once, few or many, or as a class when expanded; others skip it.

V gene	D gene	clone size	J gene	CDR3 protein	CDR3 DNA
TRBV5-6	TRBD1	.	TRBJ1-1	CASSGGQGGLEAFF	TGTGCCAGCAGCGGGGGACAGGGAGGACTTGAAGCTTTCTTT
TRBV6-1	TRBD2	.	TRBJ2-7	CASRGDYYEQYF	TGTGCCAGCCGAGGGGACTACTACGAGCAGTACTTC
TRBV2	.	.	TRBJ2-1	CASSDRGREQFF	TGTGCCAGCAGCGACAGAGGAAGGGAGCAGTTCTTC
TRBV12-3/TRBV12-4	.	.	TRBJ1-5	CASSLVGTGNQPQHF	TGTGCCAGCAGTTTGGTGGGGACGGGTAATCAGCCCCAGCATTTT
TRBV29-1	.	many	TRBJ1-1	CSVGLNTEAFF	TGCAGCGTTGGACTGAACACTGAAGCTTTCTTT
TRBV4-3	.	few	TRBJ2-7	CASSQDWQISYEQYF	TGCGCCAGCAGCCAAGACTGGCAGATATCCTACGAGCAGTACTTC
TRBV28	TRBD1	.	TRBJ1-1	CASSLTGVNTEAFF	TGTGCCAGCAGTTTGACAGGGGTGAACACTGAAGCTTTCTTT
TRBV5-1	TRBD2	few	TRBJ2-6	CASSGGAGANVLTF	TGCGCCAGCAGCGGGGGGGCTGGGGCCAACGTCCTGACTTTC
TRBV2	TRBD1	.	TRBJ2-7	CASSVEDRGLDEQYF	TGTGCCAGCAGTGTAGAGGACAGGGGGCTCGATGAGCAGTACTTC
TRBV4-1	.	many	TRBJ1-2	CASSQEVGGLFYGYTF	TGCGCCAGCAGCCAAGAGGTCGGCGGTCTCTTCTATGGCTACACCTTC
TRBV6-1	.	.	TRBJ2-6	CASTSWAASGANVLTF	TGTGCCAGCACCTCCTGGGCAGCCTCTGGGGCCAACGTCCTGACTTTC
TRBV6-1	TRBD2	.	TRBJ2-7	CASCLAGFSYEQYF	TGTGCCAGCTGCCTAGCGGGGTTCTCCTACGAGCAGTACTTC
TRBV12-3/TRBV12-4	.	.	TRBJ2-7	CASSLRQSYEQYF	TGTGCCAGCAGTTTGAGACAGTCATACGAGCAGTACTTC
TRBV11-2	TRBD1	.	TRBJ2-7	CASSLDRGLSYEQYF	TGTGCCAGCAGCCTAGACAGGGGGCTTTCCTACGAGCAGTACTTC
TRBV6-2/TRBV6-3	.	few	TRBJ2-1	CASSYPQGEQFF	TGTGCCAGCAGTTATCCCCAGGGGGAGCAGTTCTTC
TRBV20-1	.	.	TRBJ1-6	CSARNREPDSYNSPLHF	TGCAGTGCTAGGAATCGGGAACCTGACTCCTATAATTCACCCCTCCACTTT
TRBV7-9	TRBD2	.	TRBJ2-1	CASSSTSGRGYEQFF	TGTGCCAGCAGCTCGACTAGCGGGAGAGGATATGAGCAGTTCTTC
TRBV5-1	TRBD2	many	TRBJ2-1	CASSPTSGGAPYNEQFF	TGCGCCAGCAGCCCGACTAGCGGGGGGGCCCCCTACAATGAGCAGTTCTTC
TRBV12-3/TRBV12-4	.	many	TRBJ2-3	CASSLGTDTQYF	TGTGCCAGCAGCTTAGGAACAGATACGCAGTATTTT
TRBV6-4	.	.	TRBJ2-1	CASSADRSYNEQFF	TGTGCCAGCAGTGCGGATCGATCCTACAATGAGCAGTTCTTC
TRBV11-2	.	.	TRBJ2-2	CASTTISEGVGTNTGELFF	TGTGCCAGCACCACAATTTCGGAAGGGGTTGGTACGAACACCGGGGAGCTGTTTTTT
TRBV7-9	TRBD2	.	TRBJ2-5	CASSLGGLAIETQYF	TGTGCCAGCAGCTTGGGGGGACTAGCGATTGAGACCCAGTACTTC
TRBV7-8	TRBD1	.	TRBJ2-1	CASGRQGLYNEQFF	TGTGCCAGCGGGAGACAGGGGCTCTACAATGAGCAGTTCTTC
TRBV20-1	TRBD1	few	TRBJ2-1	CSATGTGLENEQFF	TGCAGTGCCACCGGGACAGGCTTGGAGAATGAGCAGTTCTTC
TRBV9	.	.	TRBJ2-3	CASSEGTSTDTQYF	TGTGCCAGCAGCGAGGGGACTAGCACAGATACGCAGTATTTT
TRBV12-3/TRBV12-4	.	few	TRBJ2-5	CASSPPWGSGETQYF	TGTGCCAGCAGCCCCCCCTGGGGGTCAGGAGAGACCCAGTACTTC
TRBV20-1	.	.	TRBJ1-2	CSAVGGTTEMGYTF	TGCAGTGCCGTGGGGGGGACGACGGAGATGGGCTACACCTTC
TRBV9	TRBD2	many	TRBJ2-7	CASSISGEGYYEQYF	TGTGCCAGCAGCATCAGCGGGGAGGGTTACTACGAGCAGTACTTC
TRBV28	.	few	TRBJ2-1	CASKGLNEQFF	TGTGCCAGCAAAGGACTCAATGAGCAGTTCTTC
TRBV25-1	TRBD2	many	TRBJ2-2	CASSALEKRGALNTGELFF	TGTGCCAGCAGTGCCCTGGAGAAGCGGGGGGCCCTTAACACCGGGGAGCTGTTTTTT
TRBV5-6	TRBD2	few	TRBJ2-2	CASSFGTRAAGELFF	TGTGCCAGCAGCTTTGGGACTAGGGCTGCCGGGGAGCTGTTTTTT
TRBV7-2	.	few	TRBJ2-2	CASSLFGWGSTGELFF	TGTGCCAGCAGCTTATTCGGTTGGGGCTCCACCGGGGAGCTGTTTTTT
TRBV24-1	.	.	TRBJ1-1	CATKETGGEAEAFF	TGTGCCACCAAAGAGACGGGCGGCGAAGCTGAAGCTTTCTTT
TRBV29-1	TRBD1	few	TRBJ1-4	CSVEDPGTENEKLFF	TGCAGCGTTGAAGACCCCGGGACAGAAAATGAAAAACTGTTTTTT
TRBV14	.	few	TRBJ2-1	CASSHWQGLGNEQFF	TGTGCCAGCAGCCATTGGCAGGGATTAGGAAATGAGCAGTTCTTC
TRBV13	TRBD2	.	TRBJ2-1	CASRRGASGSEAEQFF	TGTGCCAGCAGGCGGGGGGCTAGCGGGAGTGAAGCAGAGCAGTTCTTC
TRBV7-8	.	.	TRBJ2-1	CASIHHSSSYNEQFF	TGTGCCAGCATCCACCACTCGAGCTCCTACAATGAGCAGTTCTTC
TRBV7-8	.	.	TRBJ2-1	CASSLGGGREQFF	TGTGCCAGCAGCTTAGGAGGCGGACGGGAGCAGTTCTTC
TRBV5-1	TRBD2	few	TRBJ2-7	CASSLRRSGAGTYEQYF	TGCGCCAGCAGCTTACGCCGGAGCGGAGCGGGAACCTACGAGCAGTACTTC
TRBV28	.	few	TRBJ1-5	CASSLVAALSNQPQHF	TGTGCCAGCAGTTTGGTGGCCGCCCTTAGCAATCAGCCCCAGCATTTT
TRBV19	.	.	TRBJ1-1	CASSMGGANTEAFF	TGTGCCAGTAGTATGGGAGGGGCGAACACTGAAGCTTTCTTT
TRBV6-5	.	.	TRBJ2-7	CASSAGGYEQYF	TGTGCCAGCAGCGCCGGGGGCTACGAGCAGTACTTC
TRBV12-3/TRBV12-4	.	few	TRBJ1-1	CASSLDLGAWEAFF	TGTGCCAGCAGTCTAGATCTAGGAGCCTGGGAGGCTTTCTTT
TRBV9	.	.	TRBJ2-7	CASSVHDSYEQYF	TGTGCCAGCAGCGTACACGACTCCTACGAGCAGTACTTC
TRBV25-1	.	.	TRBJ2-2	CASSERRAGENTGELFF	TGTGCCAGCAGTGAAAGGCGTGCAGGGGAAAACACCGGGGAGCTGTTTTTT
TRBV5-1	.	many	TRBJ1-2	CASSLEGSNYGYTF	TGCGCCAGCAGCCTGGAGGGAAGTAACTATGGCTACACCTTC
TRBV30	.	.	TRBJ1-2	CAWNEPPDYGYTF	TGTGCCTGGAATGAACCCCCCGACTATGGCTACACCTTC
TRBV4-2	TRBD2	many	TRBJ2-7	CASSQTEGLAGAGQYF	TGTGCCAGCAGCCAAACAGAGGGACTAGCGGGGGCCGGGCAGTACTTC
TRBV27	.	.	TRBJ2-7	CASSLSVGNEQYF	TGTGCCAGCAGTTTATCGGTAGGGAACGAGCAGTACTTC
TRBV4-3	.	.	TRBJ2-6	CASSTRVTGANVLTF	TGCGCCAGCAGCACCAGGGTTACCGGGGCCAACGTCCTGACTTTC
TRBV28	.	many	TRBJ1-1	CASSSYVTNTEAFF	TGTGCCAGCAGTTCTTACGTGACGAACACTGAAGCTTTCTTT
TRBV20-1	TRBD1	.	TRBJ1-1	CSASEDRGETEAFF	TGCAGTGCTAGTGAAGACAGGGGCGAGACTGAAGCTTTCTTT